The 21 T cell receptor beta chains reported below all come from one sample, sequenced in a study of shared clonotypes between healthy human individuals (dated by TCRdb to between 2020 and 2021). The method was the immunoSEQ multiplex PCR assay. This immuneACCESS table, as held by TCRdb, lists in-frame sequences with V and J called but not all clones. Of the missing ones, under half trace to an unresolved V gene in checked studies; the others have no known cause. This sample gives tens of thousands of clones in total; over 55% of them show up just once. The ten largest clones capture around 52% of the sample. The sequencing input was memory CD8+ T cells sorted from blood. The cell subset or site label on this specimen signifies: CD45RO+ cells pooled with CCR7-negative TemRA cells. Source of these receptors: a man aged 25-40 years in good health.

Concerning this clone: A far more abundant clone sits one base away, making this likely a read error. The chain carries TRBV11-2 and TRBJ2-7; possibly TRBD1 for D (6 bases). The CDR3 has 14 amino acids. V lost 5 bases and J lost 3, with 14 bases in between. CDR1 is SGHAT and CDR2 is FQNNGV in the germline V gene. DNA for the CDR3: TGTGCCAGCAGCCTTTTGGGACAACTCTACGAGCAGTACTTC. It translates to CASSLLGQLYEQYF. Based on the CDR3 plus reference TRBV11-2 and TRBJ2-7, the full variable domain is EAGVAQSPRYKIIEKRQSVAFWCNPISGHATLYWYQQILGQGPKLLIQFQNNGVVDDSQLPKDRFSAERLKGVDSTLKIQPAKLEDSAVYLCASSLLGQLYEQYFGPGTRLTVT.

The chain employs TRBV7-9 and TRBJ2-7; TRBD1 might be the D (5 bases). V was pared by 4 bases and J by 6 bases, with 19 bases between. The germline V gene encodes CDR1 SEHNR and CDR2 FQNEAQ (reference sequence). The length of the CDR3 is 15 residues. CDR3 protein: CASSSANRPLTEQYF. The CDR3, as DNA: TGTGCCAGCAGCTCAGCGAACAGGCCCTTGACCGAGCAGTACTTC. The full variable domain, rest sourced from reference TRBV7-9 and TRBJ2-7, is DTGVSQNPRHKITKRGQNVTFRCDPISEHNRLYWYRQTLGQGPEFLTYFQNEAQLEKSRLLSDRFSAERPKGSFSTLEIQRTEQGDSAMYLCASSSANRPLTEQYFGPGTRLTVT.

This clone showed up just once. The same CDR3 is also encoded by other DNA sequences in this sample. The chain is built from TRBV6-5 and TRBJ2-7; D is ambiguous. Per germline, CDR1 MNHEY and CDR2 SVGAGI. V was clipped by 5 bases and J by 2 bases, with 13 bases between them. The CDR3 length is 14 residues. The CDR3 is CASSDRGGPYEQYF. As DNA, the CDR3 is TGTGCCAGCAGTGACCGTGGCGGACCCTACGAGCAGTACTTC.

The count of this clone is one. The V gene is TRBV27, the J gene TRBJ2-7; 7 bases fit TRBD2. V shed 2 bases and J 6 bases; nucleotides not matched to a gene: 7. CDR3 length: 14 amino acids. Germline lookup yields CDR1 MNHEY and CDR2 SMNVEV (reference sequence). The CDR3 protein is CASSLVAGVFEQYF. The CDR3 region has the DNA TGTGCCAGCAGTTTAGTGGCGGGAGTGTTCGAGCAGTACTTC.

J is TRBJ2-1 and V is TRBV7-2; 8 nucleotides line up with TRBD1. V was clipped by 1 base and J by 6 bases; unmatched bases: 14. This CDR3 has 18 amino acids. Per the germline V gene, CDR1 is SGHTA and CDR2 is FQGNSA. This CDR3 is CASSLDPPLHTGGNEQFF. In DNA form, the CDR3 reads TGTGCCAGCAGCTTAGATCCCCCCCTCCACACAGGGGGCAATGAGCAGTTCTTC. Full variable domain (rest looked up from reference TRBV7-2 and TRBJ2-1): GAGVSQSPSNKVTEKGKDVELRCDPISGHTALYWYRQSLGQGLEFLIYFQGNSAPDKSGLPSDRFSAERTGGSVSTLTIQRTQQEDSAVYLCASSLDPPLHTGGNEQFFGPGTRLTVL.

This chain connects TRBV29-1 to TRBJ2-4; D is ambiguous. The CDR3 totals 12 residues. The germline V gene encodes CDR1 SQVTM and CDR2 ANQGSEA. V lost 7 bases and J 2 bases, leaving 9 bases between the germline ends. Here the CDR3 DNA reads TGCAGCGGGACGGGTCCCAAAAACATTCAGTACTTC. Its protein product is CSGTGPKNIQYF.

The rearrangement uses TRBV30 and TRBJ2-7, with D uncertain. The CDR3 is 13 amino acids. V was pared by 4 bases and J by 5 bases, with 15 bases between. The germline gives CDR1 GTSNPN, CDR2 SVGIG (reference sequence). CDR3 in amino acids: CAWNHFPRDEQYF. The CDR3 nucleotides are TGTGCCTGGAACCACTTCCCCCGGGACGAGCAGTACTTC.

The chain combines TRBV7-9 with TRBJ2-5; no definite D call. The closer fit of TRBJ2-7 to the DNA end suggests the J call may be wrong. The CDR3 totals 15 residues. Per the germline V gene, CDR1 is SEHNR and CDR2 is FQNEAQ (reference sequence). The CDR3 reads CASSPRTGQTTEQYF. CDR3 sequence (DNA): TGTGCCAGCAGCCCCAGGACGGGCCAAACCACCGAGCAGTACTTC.

This chain uses TRBV6-6 with TRBJ2-1, with 9 bases fitting TRBD2. The trim removed 4 bases at V and 4 bases at J, leaving 8 bases unmatched. The CDR3 sequence is 16 residues long. The germline V gene has CDR1 MNHNY and CDR2 SVGAGI (reference sequence). CDR3 region: CASSLLTSGLYNEQFF. In DNA form, the CDR3 reads TGTGCCAGCAGTTTATTGACTAGCGGCTTGTACAATGAGCAGTTCTTC.

V and J are TRBV5-1 and TRBJ2-7; 8 bases map to TRBD2. J gave up 5 bases and V 0 bases, and 7 bases lay outside the gene matches. The germline V gene encodes CDR1 SGHRS and CDR2 YFSETQ. This CDR3 is built from 15 residues. In nucleotides, the CDR3 is TGCGCCAGCAGCTTGGGGGGGACTAGTGAGAACGAGCAGTACTTC. Its translation: CASSLGGTSENEQYF.

The rearrangement links TRBV28 to TRBJ2-4; D call uncertain. Germline V gives CDR1 MDHEN, CDR2 SYDVKM. V gave up 4 bases and J gave up 9 bases, with 16 bases separating them. CDR3 length: 14 amino acids. CDR3 sequence: CASSSPLGYGIQYF. DNA for the CDR3: TGTGCCAGCAGTTCCCCCCTGGGGTACGGCATTCAGTACTTC.

This clone was counted only a few times. The rearrangement joins TRBV5-1 to TRBJ2-7; TRBD1 matches at 12 bases. Germline trimming cut 4 bases from V and 7 bases from J; bases unmatched to any gene: 9. The germline V gene has CDR1 SGHRS and CDR2 YFSETQ. The CDR3 sequence is 15 residues long. CDR3 nucleotide sequence: TGCGCCAGCAGCATCCCGGGACAGGGGGCCGATGAGCAGTACTTC. As protein: CASSIPGQGADEQYF.

This clone showed up just once. V and J are TRBV7-9 and TRBJ1-1; D is unresolved. Germline loops: CDR1 SEHNR, CDR2 FQNEAQ (reference sequence). The length of the CDR3 is 13 residues. V was cut by 8 bases and J by 4 bases, with 14 bases left in between. CDR3 residues: CASQEGSGTEAFF. The CDR3 DNA reads TGTGCCAGCCAGGAGGGTTCTGGCACTGAAGCTTTCTTT.

As concerns this clone: A far bigger clonotype differs at one base, so this is likely a read error. The rearrangement joins TRBV7-3 to TRBJ2-3; D possibly corresponds to TRBD2 (6 bases). The length of the CDR3 is 15 residues. Germline V gene data show CDR1 as SGHTA and CDR2 as FQGTGA. DNA of the CDR3: TGTGCCACCAGCCCGGGAGCATCGAGCACAGATACGCAGTATTTT. This translates into CATSPGASSTDTQYF.

This clone was counted between two and nine times. The chain joins TRBV4-3 to TRBJ1-2; D ambiguous. The CDR3 is 15 amino acids. Germline values: CDR1 LGHNA, CDR2 YSLEER. Deletions cut 1 base from V and 2 bases from J, with 11 bases between. The CDR3 reads CASSQAMGLNYGYTF. Here the CDR3 DNA reads TGCGCCAGCAGCCAAGCCATGGGCCTAAACTATGGCTACACCTTC.

The gene calls are TRBV6-1 and TRBJ1-4, with D possibly being TRBD1 (6 bases). The V gene lost 3 bases and the J gene lost 5 bases, with 13 bases spanning the gap. Per germline, CDR1 MNHNS and CDR2 SASEGT. The CDR3 is 15 residues long. CDR3 DNA: TGTGCCAGCAGTGATAAGACAGGTCTAAATGAAAAACTGTTTTTT. Translation: CASSDKTGLNEKLFF.

This clone was recorded at least ten times. This chain links TRBV10-1 with TRBJ2-2, with a possible D match to TRBD2 (5 bases). The V and J ends lost 3 bases and 5 bases respectively, with 7 bases between them. CDR1 is WNHNN, CDR2 SYGVQD, per germline (reference sequence). This CDR3 comprises 13 residues. This chain's CDR3 is CASSEGGTGELFF. The CDR3 region has the DNA TGCGCCAGCAGTGAAGGAGGTACCGGGGAGCTGTTTTTT.

This rearrangement joins TRBV7-8 to TRBJ2-7, with no clear D. Germline V gives CDR1 SGHVS, CDR2 FQNEAQ. The CDR3 sequence is 13 residues long. The V end was cut by 2 bases, the J end by 5 bases, with 10 bases between. CDR3 bases: TGTGCCAGCAGCTTATCAGCCATGAACGAGCAGTACTTC. Translated, it gives CASSLSAMNEQYF.

The chain recombines TRBV7-9 with TRBJ2-1; 13 bases agree with TRBD2. CDR1 and CDR2 (germline): SEHNR, FQNEAQ (reference sequence). The trim removed 6 bases at V and 9 bases at J, leaving 8 bases unmatched. This CDR3 is 15 amino acids long. The CDR3 DNA sequence: TGTGCCAGCAGGTCCGGACTAGCGGGAGAGGGTGAGCAGTTCTTC. Translated, it gives CASRSGLAGEGEQFF. Looking up the rest from reference TRBV7-9 and TRBJ2-1 gives the full variable domain: DTGVSQNPRHKITKRGQNVTFRCDPISEHNRLYWYRQTLGQGPEFLTYFQNEAQLEKSRLLSDRFSAERPKGSFSTLEIQRTEQGDSAMYLCASRSGLAGEGEQFFGPGTRLTVL.

V usage is TRBV5-4 and J usage is TRBJ1-2; the D gene is possibly TRBD1 (6 bases). The CDR3 spans 14 residues. The V end was cut by 1 base, the J end by 8 bases, with 15 bases between. Germline V gives CDR1 SGHNT, CDR2 YYREEE (reference sequence). The CDR3 nucleotides read TGTGCCAGCAGCTTGTCAGGGGCCATCTGGGGCTACACCTTC. Encoded protein: CASSLSGAIWGYTF.

The chain recombines TRBV27 with TRBJ1-1; no definite D call. Trimming stripped 8 bases from V and 4 bases from J, with 14 bases between. The CDR3 has 13 residues. The germline CDR1 and CDR2 sequences are MNHEY and SMNVEV (reference sequence). CDR3 amino acids: CASSNLRSTEAFF. The CDR3 region has the DNA TGTGCCAGCTCCAATTTGCGAAGCACTGAAGCTTTCTTT.